This paragraph reports one TCR beta chain. This CDR3 spans 15 amino acids. V was cut by 1 base and J by 2 bases, with 9 bases left in between. Germline-derived CDR1 and CDR2 are LGHDT and YNNKEL (reference sequence). This sample stems from a study of blood T cell repertoires in COVID-19. In the study overall: Collection of acute and convalescent COVID-19 samples took place in the United States, Italy and Spain.

In the original workflow: Counts of nucleated cells, estimated from reference gene primer amplification, were obtained. Assay: immunoSEQ multiplex PCR; the TCRdb copy retains only in-frame clones and omits some. That table gives V, J and clone size, and the DNA gave D and trimming. The data hold about 30,000 clones, with 88% observed a single time. The source is a man between 60 and 70 years old with active COVID-19. The material sequenced was peripheral blood. The chain couples TRBV3-1 (or the pseudogene TRBV3-2) to TRBJ2-1, with unresolved D. This chain's CDR3 is CASSQGAIAYNEQFF. In DNA, the CDR3 is TGTGCCAGCAGCCAAGGGGCCATTGCCTACAATGAGCAGTTCTTC.